This T cell receptor (beta chain) was documented in a study of T cells in Graves' hyperthyroidism and ophthalmopathy. Amplification yielded TCR beta CDR3 regions, with RNA transcripts as the source. First-round RT-PCR of the TCR CDR3 relied on the HTBI primer set. TCRdb recomputed calls from the multiplex PCR reads with MiXCR, one row per CDR3 protein. The sample has some 650,000 distinct CDR3 sequences; roughly a sixth are singletons. Trimming took 5 bases from V and 0 from J, leaving 12 bases between them. This CDR3 has 15 amino acids. Germline V CDR1 and CDR2: SNHLY, FYNNEI. This clonotype came up many times. Clinical Activity Scores of at least 3, NOSPECS grades of at least 4 and durations under 3 months characterized ophthalmopathy patients.

The gene calls are TRBV2 and TRBJ2-3, with D hard to call. The source of this sequence is a woman aged 40 to 50 with Graves' ophthalmopathy. The sequenced sample consisted of blood. The CDR3 region is CASSRRAVSTDTQYF. In nucleotides, the CDR3 is TGTGCCAGCAGTCGACGGGCGGTTAGCACAGATACGCAGTATTTT.